The clone carrying this TCR beta chain was counted at least ten times. CDR3 length equals 12 residues. From germline, CDR1 is MNHEY and CDR2 SMNVEV (reference sequence). Trimming cost V 8 bases and J 4 bases, with 10 bases left between them. This entry comes from a study of T cells in Graves' hyperthyroidism and ophthalmopathy. Researchers amplified the TCR beta CDR3 regions from RNA transcripts. The HTBI set primed first-round TCR CDR3 RT-PCR. MiXCR, applied by TCRdb to the multiplex PCR reads, yields one record per CDR3 protein. This table has 600,000 or so distinct CDR3 sequences, approximately 15% appearing once.

The chain carries TRBV27 and TRBJ2-3; D is unclear. Input material: blood. This clonotype was obtained from a young woman with Graves' ophthalmopathy. CDR3 nucleotide sequence: TGTGCCAGCGCCCATGGCCCAGATACGCAGTATTTT. Protein: CASAHGPDTQYF.